The T cell receptor (beta chain) under discussion was sequenced for a study of regulatory T cells in long-lasting Graves disease. The study's findings and limits: With 2,500 to 3,500 shared public clonotypes, persistent patients exceeded new patients, who shared roughly 920.

Time point noted: newly diagnosed GD, antithyroid drugs for less than 3 months. There was RNA extracted from PBMCs, and the TCR library was made from it. In building TCR beta libraries, iRepertoire HTBI primers were used together with Arm-PCR of CDR3 regions. MiXCR was run by TCRdb on the multiplex PCR reads, yielding one entry per CDR3 protein. The sample contains hundreds of thousands of distinct CDR3 sequences, roughly 16% of which appear only once. Germline assignment: CDR1 SGDLS and CDR2 YYNGEE. This CDR3 has 15 amino acids. Trimming removed 3 bases from V and 5 bases from J, with 17 bases in between. In the case of this clonotype: Its antigen is not identified.

The sample also formed part of further work on T cells in Graves' hyperthyroidism and ophthalmopathy.

The V gene is TRBV9, the J gene TRBJ2-5; D gene uncertain. Sequencing was performed on peripheral blood mononuclear cells (PBMCs), taken at new diagnosis, from a patient treated with antithyroid drugs. This sequence was found in a man between 18 and 35 years old with Graves disease. CDR3 sequence reads: CASSETPTNGETQYF. For the CDR3, the DNA is TGTGCCAGCAGCGAAACACCAACGAACGGGGAGACCCAGTACTTC.